Shown below are 30 T cell receptor beta chains from a single sample sequenced in a study of shared clonotypes between healthy human individuals. Clones were read by immunoSEQ multiplex PCR, and TCRdb kept only the in-frame ones, dropping some. In the table there are about 1 million clones, approximately 70% of which are singletons. The sequencing sample was made of memory CD4+ T cells sorted from blood. As for subset: CD45RA-negative fraction. Receptors were obtained from a man aged 18-30 years in good health.

V and J are TRBV21-1 and TRBJ2-7; the table's D gene call, TRBD1, was not cross checked with the DNA. TRBV21-1 is reported as a pseudogene. The CDR3 sequence is 15 residues long. In nucleotides, the CDR3 is TGTGCCAGCAGCCCCGACAGGGGGCTTAATTACGAGCAGTACTTC. This sequence encodes CASSPDRGLNYEQYF.

This chain uses TRBV9 with TRBJ2-5, with 10 bases fitting TRBD2. Unmatched junction bases numbered 4, after V lost 3 bases and J lost 2 bases. The CDR3 consists of 15 residues. Germline loops: CDR1 SGDLS, CDR2 YYNGEE. CDR3 nucleotides: TGTGCCAGCAGCGCTCAGCGGGGGGGACAAGAGACCCAGTACTTC. Amino acid sequence: CASSAQRGGQETQYF.

This clone came up once. Other DNA sequences in the same sample also yield this CDR3. V and J are TRBV4-1 and TRBJ2-3; TRBD2 agrees at 7 bases. After removal of 5 bases from V and 1 base from J, the junction contained 0 bases not matched to a gene. Looked up from germline, CDR1 is MGHRA and CDR2 is YSYEKL. This CDR3 has 13 residues. The CDR3 protein is CASSGRGTDTQYF. CDR3 DNA: TGCGCCAGCAGCGGGAGGGGCACAGATACGCAGTATTTT.

Notes on this clone: A much larger clonotype is one base distant, so this may be a read error. The sample has other DNA sequences that encode this CDR3 too. The chain has TRBV7-2 and TRBJ2-1; D gene uncertain. CDR1 is SGHTA, CDR2 FQGNSA, per germline. With 2 bases removed from V and 7 bases from J, the gap between germline ends came to 3 bases. This CDR3 has 11 amino acids. CDR3 region: CASSLSNEQFF. CDR3 in DNA: TGTGCCAGCAGCTTAAGTAATGAGCAGTTCTTC.

The chain is built from TRBV4-1 and TRBJ2-5, with 8 positions matching TRBD1. Germline V gives CDR1 MGHRA, CDR2 YSYEKL. The CDR3 has 18 amino acids. Trimming removed 5 bases from V and 2 bases from J; junction bases left unmatched: 16. The CDR3 sequence: CASSEGNLPGQAQETQYF. For the CDR3, the DNA is TGCGCCAGCAGCGAAGGTAACCTTCCGGGACAGGCACAAGAGACCCAGTACTTC.

The J gene is TRBJ1-1, the V gene TRBV6-5; 9 bases agree with TRBD1. J gave up 4 bases and V 2 bases, and 2 bases lay outside the gene matches. The CDR3 contains 14 residues. The germline CDR1 and CDR2 sequences are MNHEY and SVGAGI. The CDR3 DNA reads as TGTGCCAGCAGTTACGGGGACAGGGCCACTGAAGCTTTCTTT. Translation: CASSYGDRATEAFF.

This clone was picked up a small number of times. The CDR3 DNA reads TGTGCCAGCAGTCCCACCGGTCTGGGGAACACCGGGGAGCTGTTTTTT. Translation: CASSPTGLGNTGELFF. This chain links TRBV11-2 with TRBJ2-2; unclear D gene. V dropped 6 bases and J dropped 1 base, with 15 bases sitting between them. The germline gives CDR1 SGHAT, CDR2 FQNNGV. CDR3 length: 16 residues.

This clone has a handful of counts. V gene TRBV10-3 combines with J gene TRBJ1-1, with D perhaps matching TRBD1 (6 bases). Trimming took off 6 bases at V and 2 bases at J, with 7 bases between the two ends. CDR1 ENHRY and CDR2 SYGVKD come from the germline V gene. This CDR3 has 12 residues. The CDR3 DNA follows: TGTGCCATCAGGGGGGCTAACACTGAAGCTTTCTTT. Amino acids: CAIRGANTEAFF.

J is TRBJ2-5 and V is TRBV11-3; 12 bases match TRBD2. This CDR3 region has 15 residues. The germline V gene encodes CDR1 SGHNT and CDR2 YENEEA. J was trimmed by 3 bases and V by 5 bases; bases with no gene match: 4. This CDR3 is CASSPTSGGKETQYF. The CDR3 bases are TGTGCCAGCAGCCCCACTAGCGGGGGGAAAGAGACCCAGTACTTC.

On this clone: Other DNA variants within this sample encode the same CDR3. The chain has TRBV29-1 and TRBJ2-7, with 8 bases identical to TRBD2. The junction had 1 base not matched to a gene; V was cut back by 7 bases and J by 2 bases. The germline V gene has CDR1 SQVTM and CDR2 ANQGSEA. CDR3 size: 11 residues. This CDR3 reads CSAGGPYEQYF. In DNA form, the CDR3 reads TGCAGCGCGGGGGGGCCCTACGAGCAGTACTTC.

The genes are TRBV28 and TRBJ1-4; D is possibly TRBD1 (6 bases). V lost 4 bases, J lost 8 bases, and 14 bases lay in between. CDR3 size: 14 residues. Germline V gene lookup returns CDR1 MDHEN and CDR2 SYDVKM. The CDR3, as DNA: TGTGCCAGCAGTTCCAAAGGGGGAGGGGAAAAACTGTTTTTT. Translation: CASSSKGGGEKLFF. Variable domain in full (rest from reference TRBV28 and TRBJ1-4): DVKVTQSSRYLVKRTGEKVFLECVQDMDHENMFWYRQDPGLGLRLIYFSYDVKMKEKGDIPEGYSVSREKKERFSLILESASTNQTSMYLCASSSKGGGEKLFFGSGTQLSVL.

The chain is built from TRBV2 and TRBJ1-2; maybe TRBD1 (5 bases). Between the trimmed V and J ends, which lost 8 bases and 4 bases, there was a span of 14 bases. This CDR3 comprises 13 residues. CDR1 and CDR2 from the germline V gene are SNHLY and FYNNEI. CDR3 DNA: TGTGCCAGCCGGGGGGGAGTGAGCTATGGCTACACCTTC. It translates to CASRGGVSYGYTF. The whole variable domain, filled in from reference TRBV2 and TRBJ1-2, reads EPEVTQTPSHQVTQMGQEVILRCVPISNHLYFYWYRQILGQKVEFLVSFYNNEISEKSEIFDDQFSVERPDGSNFTLKIRSTKLEDSAMYFCASRGGVSYGYTFGSGTRLTVV.

This chain uses TRBV4-2 with TRBJ2-3; tentative D call: TRBD2 (5 bases). The CDR3 extends over 13 amino acids. V was clipped by 1 base and J by 10 bases, with 12 bases between them. Germline loops: CDR1 LGHNA, CDR2 YNFKEQ. CDR3 loop: CASSQASGFAQYF. In DNA form, the CDR3 reads TGTGCCAGCAGCCAAGCTTCGGGGTTTGCGCAGTATTTT.

This chain's CDR3 is CASSYGGASTDTQYF. The CDR3 coding sequence is TGTGCCAGCAGTTACGGGGGGGCCTCCACAGATACGCAGTATTTT. The J gene is TRBJ2-3, the V gene TRBV2; 8 nucleotides align to TRBD2. This CDR3 is 15 amino acids long. The trim removed 5 bases at V and 2 bases at J, leaving 6 bases unmatched. Germline CDR1 SNHLY, CDR2 FYNNEI.

The rearrangement links TRBV5-1 to TRBJ1-2, with 9 bases fitting TRBD1. Germline CDR1 reads SGHRS; CDR2 reads YFSETQ. The CDR3 consists of 17 residues. J was trimmed by 7 bases and V by 0 bases; bases with no gene match: 13. The CDR3, as DNA: TGCGCCAGCAGCTTGGCCGGGACAGGGAGTCCCGATGGTGGCTACACCTTC. Its protein product is CASSLAGTGSPDGGYTF.

Worth noting for this clone: One junction end disagrees with the germline gene, perhaps due to a read error. Different DNA sequences within this sample yield the same CDR3. This rearrangement joins TRBV7-9 to TRBJ1-1; D not certain. Germline assignment: CDR1 SEHNR and CDR2 FQNEAQ (reference sequence). The CDR3 contains 14 residues. The CDR3 DNA reads TGTGCCAGCAGCTATAGGACGGTGAACACTGAAGCCTTCTTT. It encodes CASSYRTVNTEAFF.

With respect to this clone: This specimen includes other DNA sequences encoding the same CDR3. The rearrangement links TRBV9 to TRBJ2-7, with TRBD2 identical over 13 bases. Germline loops: CDR1 SGDLS, CDR2 YYNGEE. This CDR3 has 15 amino acids. V shed 4 bases and J 4 bases; nucleotides not matched to a gene: 5. Here the CDR3 reads CASSPRLAGGYEQYF. In DNA, the CDR3 is TGTGCCAGCAGCCCCCGACTAGCGGGAGGTTACGAGCAGTACTTC.

The V call is TRBV27, the J call TRBJ2-1, with 8 bases aligning to TRBD1. Germline loops: CDR1 MNHEY, CDR2 SMNVEV (reference sequence). V dropped 6 bases and J dropped 9; count of bases not matched to a gene: 16. The CDR3 is made up of 16 amino acids. CDR3 in DNA: TGTGCCAGCAGCCTCGCAGGTACAGGGGGTAGGGGTGAGCAGTTCTTC. It specifies CASSLAGTGGRGEQFF.

V gene TRBV4-2 combines with J gene TRBJ2-3; D is perhaps TRBD2 (5 bases). The germline V and J ends were trimmed by 3 bases and 6 bases, with 10 bases remaining between them. Germline CDR1 reads LGHNA; CDR2 reads YNFKEQ. The CDR3 length is 13 residues. CDR3 sequence: CASSQRVRDTQYF. The CDR3 nucleotides read TGTGCCAGCAGCCAGAGGGTTAGGGATACGCAGTATTTT.

The gene calls are TRBV19 and TRBJ1-2; no firm D call. Per germline, CDR1 LNHDA and CDR2 SQIVND (reference sequence). The CDR3 extends over 13 amino acids. The ends were cut back, 10 bases at V and 8 bases at J, with 20 bases in the middle. DNA of the CDR3: TGTGCCACCACGGACGGGCCGCGGTGGGGCTACACCTTC. This translates into CATTDGPRWGYTF.

V usage is TRBV7-2 and J usage is TRBJ2-3; D remains ambiguous. The CDR3 consists of 17 residues. Trimming left V 4 bases short and J 4 bases short, with 21 bases between. Germline lookup yields CDR1 SGHTA and CDR2 FQGNSA. CDR3 in DNA: TGTGCCAGCAGCTGGACCGCCAATAGAGCACGGTCAGATACGCAGTATTTT. This translates into CASSWTANRARSDTQYF.

The chain combines TRBV18 with TRBJ1-1; 7 positions agree with TRBD1. This CDR3 is 16 amino acids long. V lost 3 bases, J lost 0 bases, and 7 bases stayed unmatched. Germline CDR1 KGHSH, CDR2 LQKENI. CDR3 amino acids: CASSPDRSSMNTEAFF. CDR3 in DNA: TGTGCCAGCTCACCGGACAGGAGTTCCATGAACACTGAAGCTTTCTTT.

The chain joins TRBV2 to TRBJ1-4; D might be TRBD1 (6 bases). Per germline, CDR1 SNHLY and CDR2 FYNNEI. This CDR3 comprises 16 residues. The V end lost 8 bases, the J end lost 5 bases, and 21 bases lay between the germline ends. The CDR3 DNA is TGTGCCAGCTACCCCAGAGGGGGGAGGGGGAATGAAAAACTGTTTTTT. This sequence encodes CASYPRGGRGNEKLFF.

With respect to this clone: The identical CDR3 is also encoded by other nucleotide sequences in the sample. The genes are TRBV15 and TRBJ2-7, with 8 bases identical to TRBD2. Germline V gives CDR1 LNHNV, CDR2 YYDKDF (reference sequence). V was pared by 0 bases and J by 4 bases, with 5 bases of the junction left unmatched. The CDR3 is made up of 15 amino acids. CDR3 amino acids: CATSRDTSGTYEQYF. CDR3 DNA sequence: TGTGCCACCAGCAGAGATACTAGCGGTACTTACGAGCAGTACTTC.

A remark on this clone: The sample has other DNA sequences that encode this CDR3 too. The chain combines TRBV18 with TRBJ2-7; TRBD1 agrees at 9 bases. In germline, CDR1 is KGHSH, CDR2 LQKENI. Trimming at V came to 3 bases and at J to 4 bases, leaving 4 bases not matched to a gene. This CDR3 comprises 14 residues. CDR3 sequence reads: CASSPPTGGYEQYF. CDR3 DNA: TGTGCCAGCTCACCCCCGACAGGGGGGTACGAGCAGTACTTC. Full variable domain (remainder filled in from reference TRBV18 and TRBJ2-7): NAGVMQNPRHLVRRRGQEARLRCSPMKGHSHVYWYRQLPEEGLKFMVYLQKENIIDESGMPKERFSAEFPKEGPSILRIQQVVRGDSAAYFCASSPPTGGYEQYFGPGTRLTVT.

Remarks on this clone: A far larger clone is only one base removed, so a read error is likely. Other nucleotide sequences in the sample specify the same CDR3. V is TRBV7-2 and J is TRBJ2-3, with TRBD2 matching 10 bases. V was clipped by 3 bases and J by 3 bases; unmatched bases: 0. CDR1 and CDR2 (germline): SGHTA, FQGNSA. This CDR3 is 14 amino acids long. CDR3 amino acids: CASSLTSGTDTQYF. The CDR3 coding sequence is TGTGCCAGCAGCTTGACTAGCGGGACAGATACGCAGTATTTT. The whole variable domain, remainder taken from reference TRBV7-2 and TRBJ2-3, is GAGVSQSPSNKVTEKGKDVELRCDPISGHTALYWYRQSLGQGLEFLIYFQGNSAPDKSGLPSDRFSAERTGGSVSTLTIQRTQQEDSAVYLCASSLTSGTDTQYFGPGTRLTVL.

The J gene is TRBJ1-2, the V gene TRBV7-6; 7 bases align to TRBD1. V lost 0 bases, J lost 8 bases, and 12 bases stayed unmatched. Germline V gene sequence: CDR1 SGHVS, CDR2 FNYEAQ. This CDR3 region has 16 residues. The CDR3 sequence is CASSLARAGGAFGYTF. The CDR3 nucleotides read TGTGCCAGCAGCTTAGCTCGGGCAGGGGGGGCCTTCGGCTACACCTTC.

This chain joins TRBV19 and TRBJ2-5; 9 bases agree with TRBD2. Germline V gene lookup returns CDR1 LNHDA and CDR2 SQIVND (reference sequence). V lost 4 bases, J lost 5 bases, and 8 bases stayed unmatched. The CDR3 totals 15 residues. The CDR3 DNA is TGTGCCAGTAGTAAAGAGGGACTAGCAGGGGAGACCCAGTACTTC. Translation gives CASSKEGLAGETQYF.

This clone was counted only a few times. The CDR3 here is CASSLGTGETEAFF. As DNA, the CDR3 is TGTGCCAGCAGCTTAGGGACAGGGGAAACTGAAGCTTTCTTT. V usage is TRBV7-9 and J usage is TRBJ1-1, with 9 nucleotides matching TRBD1. Looked up from germline, CDR1 is SEHNR and CDR2 is FQNEAQ (reference sequence). The V gene end was trimmed by 1 base and the J gene end by 5 bases; junction bases not matched to a gene: 2. This CDR3 spans 14 amino acids.

The chain is built from TRBV18 and TRBJ1-2; D gene ambiguous. This CDR3 is built from 16 residues. V lost 1 base and J 2 bases, leaving 14 bases between the germline ends. Germline assignment: CDR1 KGHSH and CDR2 LQKENI. The CDR3 DNA is TGTGCCAGCTCACCACTTAGGGATGTGGCCAACTATGGCTACACCTTC. Protein: CASSPLRDVANYGYTF.